This entry is about one TCR beta chain. Its target is not known. The source of the sample is a study of beta chain features in type 1 diabetes. Study background: The patients were much like the healthy donors in age, gender and cell yields.

Of the isolated RNA, all was reverse transcribed, and so the sequenced material was expressed TCRB transcripts. The protocol was immunoSEQ multiplex PCR, while the TCRdb copy is restricted to in-frame clones and leaves out a portion. The sample gives hundreds of thousands of clones, over 9.5% of which show up once; roughly 0.017% is in the top ten. V lost 5 bases and J lost 7, with 15 bases in between. This CDR3 has 14 residues. Germline V gene lookup returns CDR1 SGHTA and CDR2 FQGTGA. Regarding the study as a whole: Naive, central memory and Treg TCRB repertoires seemed to resemble each other more closely in patients than they did in healthy donors. For type 1 diabetes patients, VDJ junctions showed fewer insertions and more deletions. Within each of all four CD4+ subsets, Type 1 diabetes patients had TCRB CDR3s that were moderately but significantly shorter.

Sequences were obtained from naive CD4+ T cells from blood. J is TRBJ2-1 and V is TRBV7-3; D not resolved. The receptor was isolated from a man between 18 and 29 years old in good health. The CDR3 protein is CASSTPEQRNEQFF. CDR3 sequence (DNA): TGTGCCAGCAGCACACCAGAACAGAGAAATGAGCAGTTCTTC.